This TCR beta chain was observed in a study of T cell responses to AZD1222 COVID-19 vaccine. Findings of the study overall: Sampling captured repertoires only after the peak T cell response. Most donors were white British and more were female, and clonal diversity was possibly underestimated. Reportedly, nearly half of unique spike TCRs recognized epitopes outside B.1.351/B.1.1.7 mutations.

Sequencing was performed with immunoSEQ multiplex PCR; in TCRdb, only in-frame clones are kept and a portion is missing. This sample's clone table lists about 140,000 clones. The V gene lost 7 bases and the J gene lost 0 bases, with 16 bases spanning the gap. Germline CDR1 MNHEY, CDR2 SMNVEV (reference sequence). The CDR3 sequence is 17 residues long. A word on this clone: Its antigen is not known.

The sequence came from an adult in good health. The material sequenced was peripheral blood. The chain links TRBV27 to TRBJ1-6; D not resolved. In DNA, the CDR3 is TGTGCCAGCAACCCTGGGCTAGGGAGCTCCTATAATTCACCCCTCCACTTT. Translated, it gives CASNPGLGSSYNSPLHF.